This T cell receptor (beta chain) was found in a study of blood T cell repertoires in COVID-19. The CDR3 sequence is 16 residues long. Germline loops: CDR1 LGHNA, CDR2 YNFKEQ. With V trimmed by 4 bases and J by 8 bases, 15 bases remained unmatched. Clones were sequenced by immunoSEQ multiplex PCR, and TCRdb holds only the in-frame ones, with some missing. Of under 150,000 clones in the sample, approximately 85% were seen once. Sequencing was carried out using peripheral blood. The chain couples TRBV4-2 to TRBJ1-1; 8 nucleotides align to TRBD1. This clonotype originated in a woman between 55 and 75 years old with COVID-19, enrolled during active disease. CDR3 nucleotides: TGTGCCAGCAGCCTTGCAGGGGGCGCAGGTGGCGGGGAAGCTTTCTTT. It codes for CASSLAGGAGGGEAFF.